This TCR beta chain was profiled in a study of blood T cell repertoires in COVID-19. Sequencing was performed with immunoSEQ multiplex PCR; in TCRdb, only in-frame clones are kept and a portion is missing. The sample records about 57,000 clones, roughly 82% being singletons. V lost 5 bases, J lost 4 bases, and 5 bases stayed unmatched. Germline assignment: CDR1 SGHAT and CDR2 FQDESV (reference sequence). CDR3 length: 14 amino acids. This clonotype was sampled from a woman aged 60-70 years with acute or convalescent COVID-19. The genes are TRBV11-1 and TRBJ2-5; 9 bases fit TRBD1. Sequencing was carried out using peripheral blood. CDR3 nucleotides: TGTGCCAGCAGCGGGGACAGGGTAGGAGAGACCCAGTACTTC. This sequence encodes CASSGDRVGETQYF.